This TCR beta chain was recovered during a study of shared clonotypes between healthy human individuals. Findings and caveats of the study: Memory subsets had estimated richness that was generally smaller than that of naive subsets.

Germline CDR1 and CDR2: SEHNR and FQNEAQ (reference sequence). The CDR3 contains 17 residues. The germline V and J ends were trimmed by 2 bases and 1 base, with 18 bases remaining between them. Samples underwent the assay at deep level. The input for sorted-subset replicate PCRs was around 210 ng DNA, tens of thousands of T cell genomes. TCRdb keeps only in-frame clones here, not all; method: immunoSEQ multiplex PCR. Of some 2.1 million clones in the sample, just over 90% were seen once. Comment on this clone: Antigen specificity is unknown.

As defined, naive CD8 cells were CD45RO-negative and positively selected for CCR7, with terminally differentiated effector memory CD45RA+ cells excluded. The chain combines TRBV7-9 with TRBJ2-7, with D unclear. The clonotype was recovered from a man between 18 and 35 years old in good health. Some clones in this sample may be carry-over from other donors' samples. Sample: naive CD8+ T cells from PBMCs. Here the CDR3 reads CASSLIGGPGLSYEQYF. The DNA of the CDR3 is TGTGCCAGCAGCTTAATCGGTGGGCCGGGTCTTTCCTACGAGCAGTACTTC.